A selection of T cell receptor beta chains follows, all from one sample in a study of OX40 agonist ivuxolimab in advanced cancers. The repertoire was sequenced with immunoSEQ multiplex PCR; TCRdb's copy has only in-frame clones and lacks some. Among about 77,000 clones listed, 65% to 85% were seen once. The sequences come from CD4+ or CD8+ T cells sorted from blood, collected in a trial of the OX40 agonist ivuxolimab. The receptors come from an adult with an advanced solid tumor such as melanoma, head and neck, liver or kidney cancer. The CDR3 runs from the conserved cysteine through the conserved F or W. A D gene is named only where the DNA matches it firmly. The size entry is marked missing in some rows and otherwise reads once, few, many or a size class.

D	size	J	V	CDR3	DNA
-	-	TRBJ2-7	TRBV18	CASSPTVGSYEQYF	TGTGCCAGCTCACCGACAGTGGGGAGCTACGAGCAGTACTTC
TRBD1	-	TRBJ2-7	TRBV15	CATSTGGQGSYEQYF	TGTGCCACCAGCACGGGCGGACAGGGTTCCTACGAGCAGTACTTC
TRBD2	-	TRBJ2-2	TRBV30	CAWGTSAGELFF	TGTGCCTGGGGGACTAGCGCCGGGGAGCTGTTTTTT
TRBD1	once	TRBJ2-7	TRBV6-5	CASSYGQGAGEQYF	TGTGCCAGCAGTTACGGACAGGGGGCGGGTGAGCAGTACTTC
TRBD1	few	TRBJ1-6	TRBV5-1	CASSLSGQGRSPLHF	TGCGCCAGCAGCTTATCGGGACAGGGGCGATCACCCCTCCACTTT
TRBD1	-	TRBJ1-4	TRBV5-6	CASSLTGEEKLFF	TGTGCCAGCAGCTTGACAGGGGAAGAAAAACTGTTTTTT
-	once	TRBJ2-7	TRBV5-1	CASSPGVDEQYF	TGCGCCAGCAGCCCCGGGGTTGACGAGCAGTACTTC
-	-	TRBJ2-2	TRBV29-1	CSVATVNTGELFF	TGCAGCGTGGCGACAGTAAACACCGGGGAGCTGTTTTTT
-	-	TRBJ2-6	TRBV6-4	CASSVGPGANVLTF	TGTGCCAGCAGTGTTGGCCCTGGGGCCAACGTCCTGACTTTC
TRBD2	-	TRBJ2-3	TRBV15	CATSSGGATDTQYF	TGTGCCACCAGCAGCGGGGGGGCCACAGATACGCAGTATTTT
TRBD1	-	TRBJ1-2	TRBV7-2	CASSFALTGPYGYTF	TGTGCCAGCAGCTTCGCGCTGACAGGGCCCTATGGCTACACCTTC
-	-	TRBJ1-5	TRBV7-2	CASSLGTLDQPQHF	TGTGCCAGCAGCTTAGGGACTCTTGACCAGCCCCAGCATTTT
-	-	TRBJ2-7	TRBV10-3	CAIRTSSGVPYEQYF	TGTGCCATCAGAACCAGCTCAGGGGTACCCTACGAGCAGTACTTC
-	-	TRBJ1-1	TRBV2	CASSDDSNTEAFF	TGTGCCAGCAGCGATGATAGTAACACTGAAGCTTTCTTT
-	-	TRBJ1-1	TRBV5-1	CASSYQGGGTEAFF	TGCGCCAGCAGTTATCAGGGCGGGGGTACTGAAGCTTTCTTT
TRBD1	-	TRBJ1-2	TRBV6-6	CASSQGQGAFGYTF	TGTGCCAGCAGTCAGGGACAGGGGGCTTTTGGCTACACCTTC
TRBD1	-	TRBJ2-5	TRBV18	CASSLGTEQETQYF	TGTGCCAGCTCACTGGGGACAGAACAAGAGACCCAGTACTTC
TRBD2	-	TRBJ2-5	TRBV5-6	CASSLVRAGEETQYF	TGTGCCAGCAGCTTGGTCAGGGCGGGAGAAGAGACCCAGTACTTC
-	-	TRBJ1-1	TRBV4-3	CASMNSLNTEAFF	TGCGCCAGCATGAACAGTCTGAACACTGAAGCTTTCTTT
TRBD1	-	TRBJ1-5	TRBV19	CASSILAQGANQPQHF	TGTGCCAGTAGTATATTAGCACAGGGGGCCAATCAGCCCCAGCATTTT
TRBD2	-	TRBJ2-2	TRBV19	CASSMREGRTGELFF	TGTGCCAGTAGTATGAGGGAGGGACGCACCGGGGAGCTGTTTTTT
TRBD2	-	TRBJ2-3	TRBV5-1	CASSPGLDLSDTQYF	TGCGCCAGCAGTCCGGGACTAGACTTGTCGGATACGCAGTATTTT
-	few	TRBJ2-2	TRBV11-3	CASSLEGYTGELFF	TGTGCCAGCAGCTTAGAGGGTTACACCGGGGAGCTGTTTTTT
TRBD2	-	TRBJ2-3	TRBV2	CASTLTSGGDTQYF	TGTGCCAGCACCCTGACTAGCGGGGGAGATACGCAGTATTTT
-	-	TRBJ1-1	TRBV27	CASSSGQGTEAFF	TGTGCCAGCAGCTCCGGGCAGGGTACTGAAGCTTTCTTT
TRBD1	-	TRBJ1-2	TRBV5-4	CASSLADRQGGYTF	TGTGCCAGCAGCTTGGCGGACAGGCAGGGTGGCTACACCTTC
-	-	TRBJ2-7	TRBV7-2	CASSVGLSSYEQYF	TGTGCCAGCAGCGTCGGGCTTAGCTCCTACGAGCAGTACTTC
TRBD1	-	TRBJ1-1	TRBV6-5	CASSPRGGAEAFF	TGTGCCAGCAGTCCCAGGGGGGGGGCTGAAGCTTTCTTT
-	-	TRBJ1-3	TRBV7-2	CASRPDRGPGNTIYF	TGTGCCAGCAGACCTGATAGGGGCCCTGGAAACACCATATATTTT
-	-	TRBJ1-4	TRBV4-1	CASSQEGGGKLFF	TGCGCCAGCAGCCAAGAAGGCGGGGGGAAACTGTTTTTT
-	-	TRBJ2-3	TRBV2	CASRLSPTDTQYF	TGTGCCAGCAGACTATCCCCCACAGATACGCAGTATTTT
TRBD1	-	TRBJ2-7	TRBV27	CASSWDRESYEQYF	TGTGCCAGCAGTTGGGACAGGGAATCCTACGAGCAGTACTTC
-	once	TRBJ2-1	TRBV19	CASSTTGPRNEQFF	TGTGCCAGTAGTACAACCGGGCCCAGGAATGAGCAGTTCTTC
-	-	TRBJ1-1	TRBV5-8	CASSLGVGRLMNTEAFF	TGTGCCAGCAGCTTGGGGGTGGGAAGACTCATGAACACTGAAGCTTTCTTT
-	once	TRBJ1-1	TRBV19	CASIISGASRTEAFF	TGTGCCAGTATCATATCAGGGGCGAGTCGTACTGAAGCTTTCTTT
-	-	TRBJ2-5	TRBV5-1	CASSLAGNSGETQYF	TGCGCCAGCAGCTTGGCCGGAAATTCGGGAGAAACCCAGTACTTC
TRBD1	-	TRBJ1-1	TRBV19	CASSTSQGANEAFF	TGTGCCAGTAGTACGTCACAGGGGGCAAATGAAGCTTTCTTT
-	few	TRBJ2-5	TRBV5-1	CASSLNGHAAETQYF	TGCGCCAGCAGCTTGAATGGGCACGCAGCGGAGACCCAGTACTTC
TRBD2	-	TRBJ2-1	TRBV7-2	CASSLYRTSGSGSEQFF	TGTGCCAGCAGCCTCTACCGGACTAGCGGGAGTGGTAGTGAGCAGTTCTTC
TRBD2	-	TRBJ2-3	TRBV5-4	CASSQRISGGGTDTQYF	TGTGCCAGCAGCCAGCGAATTAGCGGGGGTGGGACAGATACGCAGTATTTT
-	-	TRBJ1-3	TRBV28	CASSSGPRRTIYF	TGTGCCAGCAGTTCAGGCCCCAGGAGGACCATATATTTT
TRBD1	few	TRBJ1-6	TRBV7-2	CASSPYQDRDSPLHF	TGTGCCAGCAGCCCTTATCAGGACAGGGATTCACCCCTCCACTTT